The 7 T cell receptor beta chains reported below all come from one sample, sequenced in a study of OX40 agonist ivuxolimab in advanced cancers. Profiled with immunoSEQ multiplex PCR; TCRdb holds only in-frame clones, not every one. This table has 20,000 to 25,000 clones, around 84% appearing once. Sample: CD4+ or CD8+ T cells sorted from blood, taken in a trial of the OX40 agonist ivuxolimab. Receptors were obtained from an adult with an advanced solid tumor such as melanoma, head and neck, liver or kidney cancer.

The rearrangement uses TRBV5-6 and TRBJ2-5, with 10 bases that match TRBD2. Unmatched junction bases numbered 10, after V lost 6 bases and J lost 5 bases. Germline CDR1 reads SGHDT; CDR2 reads YYEEEE. This CDR3 is built from 15 residues. The CDR3 nucleotides read TGTGCCAGCATCCTGGCCGCTAGCGGGAGTGAGACCCAGTACTTC. Protein product: CASILAASGSETQYF.

This chain uses TRBV28 with TRBJ1-6, with D unclear. This CDR3 comprises 15 residues. V gave up 3 bases and J gave up 7 bases, with 13 bases separating them. Germline CDR1 is MDHEN and CDR2 is SYDVKM. CDR3 nucleotide sequence: TGTGCCAGCAGTTTCTTCGTCGGGGAGAATTCACCCCTCCACTTT. Its protein is CASSFFVGENSPLHF.

In its sample, this clone was seen a few times. V usage is TRBV6-4 and J usage is TRBJ2-3; 8 nucleotides match TRBD2. This CDR3 comprises 16 residues. The V segment lost 0 bases and the J segment 4 bases; nucleotides outside the gene matches: 6. Germline CDR1 and CDR2: MRHNA and SNTAGT. Here the CDR3 DNA reads TGTGCCAGCAGTGACTCCAGCGGGAGCGGCGCAGATACGCAGTATTTT. Its protein product is CASSDSSGSGADTQYF.

This clone was seen only once. This rearrangement joins TRBV9 to TRBJ1-2; TRBD1 might be the D (6 bases). V shed 4 bases and J shed 4 bases, with 23 bases lying between them. CDR1 and CDR2 from the germline V gene are SGDLS and YYNGEE. The CDR3 runs to 17 residues. The CDR3 DNA is TGTGCCAGCAGCTCCGGGGGGTCAGGGGTGGAGGGCTATGGCTACACCTTC. Protein product: CASSSGGSGVEGYGYTF. Filled out from reference TRBV9 and TRBJ1-2, the complete variable domain reads DSGVTQTPKHLITATGQRVTLRCSPRSGDLSVYWYQQSLDQGLQFLIQYYNGEERAKGNILERFSAQQFPDLHSELNLSSLELGDSALYFCASSSGGSGVEGYGYTFGSGTRLTVV.

The chain links TRBV5-4 to TRBJ2-3; 10 bases fit TRBD2. The germline gives CDR1 SGHNT, CDR2 YYREEE (reference sequence). The J segment lost 5 bases and the V segment lost 4 bases, leaving 10 bases of the junction unmatched. This CDR3 has 16 residues. CDR3 protein: CASSISSGSLGDTQYF. CDR3 nucleotides: TGTGCCAGCAGCATTTCTAGCGGGAGCTTAGGAGATACGCAGTATTTT.

CDR3 sequence (DNA): TGTGCCAGCAGCTTCGTAGGGGGCCCAGAGACCCAGTACTTC. It specifies CASSFVGGPETQYF. This sequence joins TRBV7-9 and TRBJ2-5; 7 bases are shared with TRBD1. Trimming at V came to 3 bases and at J to 4 bases, leaving 5 bases not matched to a gene. The germline gives CDR1 SEHNR, CDR2 FQNEAQ (reference sequence). The CDR3 length is 14 residues.

The chain couples TRBV28 to TRBJ1-2; 10 positions agree with TRBD1. CDR3 size: 21 residues. The germline gives CDR1 MDHEN, CDR2 SYDVKM. J was trimmed by 2 bases and V by 3 bases; bases with no gene match: 21. CDR3: CASSFPPAVGDRGLINYGYTF. CDR3 sequence (DNA): TGTGCCAGCAGTTTCCCTCCTGCGGTAGGGGACAGGGGTTTGATCAACTATGGCTACACCTTC.